What follows is one TCR beta chain and its context. This clonotype was picked up many times. Its target antigen remains unknown. No quality values exist for individual bases; no much larger clone is one base distant. TCRdb names Illumina HiSeq 2500 as the instrument used. TCR beta libraries were prepared by quantitative 5'-RACE with molecular barcodes. The authors' analysis ran thus. To identify disease-linked TCR variants, a new computational method was used, one built on a probabilistic model of VDJ rearrangement. TCRdb's own reprocessing of the public reads used fastp at Q25 and MiXCR and kept productive beta chains. Here each entry gathers all rows of one CDR3 protein and keeps the most common genes and DNA. The V and J calls, along with clone size, are taken from TCRdb and not from the paper's own processing. This sample holds 200,000 to 250,000 distinct CDR3 sequences; under 12% were observed only once. The ten largest clones take up less than 3% of the sample.

The sample belongs to a study of CD8 T cells in ankylosing spondylitis (dated by TCRdb to between 2016 and 2019). Regarding the research as a whole: To find TCR variants linked to disease, the study profiled T cell receptor beta repertoires in ankylosing spondylitis patients and healthy donors. The full study cohort comprised about 23 ankylosing spondylitis patients and some 100 healthy donors. Peripheral blood was sampled, and synovial fluid was additionally collected from ankylosing spondylitis patients. General findings and caveats noted by the study authors: In peripheral blood, the disease-linked clones were found at relatively low frequencies and had a CD8+ phenotype. A TCR beta motif made up of several highly homologous amino acid variants appeared to be characteristic of blood from ankylosing spondylitis patients. The disease-linked clones were reported to be significantly enriched in matched synovial fluid samples from ankylosing spondylitis patients. Some motif variants were previously reported in synovial fluid and blood of reactive arthritis patients, suggesting common disease-initiation mechanisms.

V sheds 0 bases and J sheds 2 bases, leaving 16 bases between their ends. The cysteine opens and the phenylalanine closes a CDR3 of 16 amino acids. The read is trimmed to its CDR3 DNA, 48 bases read in frame from base 1. CDR1 is given as DFQATT and CDR2 as SNEGSKA, both from the germline V gene (reference sequence). Sequenced sample: blood, either unsorted or a sorted T cell fraction (not recorded which). The sequence is built from TRBV20-1 and TRBJ1-2; perhaps TRBD1 is the D gene, with 5 bases matching. The clonotype comes from a male donor with ankylosing spondylitis or in good health (not recorded which). At the DNA level, the sequence is TGCAGTGCTAGAGATCGAAAGACGGACACCAACTATGGCTACACCTTC. Its product reads: CSARDRKTDTNYGYTF.